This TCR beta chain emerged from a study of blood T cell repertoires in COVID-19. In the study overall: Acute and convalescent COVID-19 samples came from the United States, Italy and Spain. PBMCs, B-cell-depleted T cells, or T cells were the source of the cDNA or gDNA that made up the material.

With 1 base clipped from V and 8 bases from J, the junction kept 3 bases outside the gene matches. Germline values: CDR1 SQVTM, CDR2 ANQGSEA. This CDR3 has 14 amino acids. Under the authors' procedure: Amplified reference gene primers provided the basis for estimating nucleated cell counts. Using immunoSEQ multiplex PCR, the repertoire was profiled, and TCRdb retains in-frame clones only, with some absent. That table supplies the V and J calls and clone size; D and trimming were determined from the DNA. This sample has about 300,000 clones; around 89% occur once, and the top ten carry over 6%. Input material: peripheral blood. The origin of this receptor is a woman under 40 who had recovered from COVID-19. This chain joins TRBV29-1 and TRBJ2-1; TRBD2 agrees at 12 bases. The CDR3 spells CSVEGLAGVDEQFF. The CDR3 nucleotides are TGCAGCGTTGAAGGACTAGCGGGGGTTGATGAGCAGTTCTTC.